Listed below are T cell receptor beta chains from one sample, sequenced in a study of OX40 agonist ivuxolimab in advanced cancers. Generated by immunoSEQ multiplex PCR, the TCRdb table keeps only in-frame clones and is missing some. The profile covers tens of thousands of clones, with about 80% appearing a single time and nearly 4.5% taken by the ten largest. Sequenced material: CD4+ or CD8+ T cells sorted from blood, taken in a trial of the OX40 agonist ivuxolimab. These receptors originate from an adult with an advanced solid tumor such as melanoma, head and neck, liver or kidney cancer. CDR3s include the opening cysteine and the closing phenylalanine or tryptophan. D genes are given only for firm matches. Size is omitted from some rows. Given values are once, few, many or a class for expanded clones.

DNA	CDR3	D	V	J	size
TGTGCCAGCAGCTTAGCGCGGGGGGCAGAGGAGACCCAGTACTTC	CASSLARGAEETQYF	TRBD2	TRBV7-9	TRBJ2-5	NA
TGCGCCAGCAGCCATCTTCGAGACAGGATCTACGAGCAGTACTTC	CASSHLRDRIYEQYF	NA	TRBV4-1	TRBJ2-7	NA
TGCGCCAGCAGCAGAGACAGGGCGGGGACCGGGGAGCTGTTTTTT	CASSRDRAGTGELFF	NA	TRBV5-1	TRBJ2-2	NA
TGTGCCAGCAGTGAATCGGCAGGAAAGAGCACAGATACGCAGTATTTT	CASSESAGKSTDTQYF	NA	TRBV25-1	TRBJ2-3	NA
TGTGCCAGTAGTATAGGACCGATCCGCGGGGGAATAGCCAAAAACATTCAGTACTTC	CASSIGPIRGGIAKNIQYF	TRBD2	TRBV19	TRBJ2-4	NA
TGTGCCAGCAGCTTTGACAGGATTAATGGCTACACCTTC	CASSFDRINGYTF	NA	TRBV7-2	TRBJ1-2	NA
TGTGCCAGCAGCTTGGGTCAGAACACTGAAGCTTTCTTT	CASSLGQNTEAFF	NA	TRBV11-3	TRBJ1-1	NA
TGTGCCACCAGCGCACCCGGTTCACCCCTCCACTTT	CATSAPGSPLHF	NA	TRBV15	TRBJ1-6	NA
TGTGCCAGCAGTGCCCGGGGGCAGGACACTGAAGCTTTCTTT	CASSARGQDTEAFF	NA	TRBV6-6	TRBJ1-1	NA
TGTGCCAGCAGCCCCCCTTTGGGGAGGGAGACCCAGTACTTC	CASSPPLGRETQYF	NA	TRBV7-9	TRBJ2-5	NA
TGCGCCAGCAGCCAAGAACTGGGGAGGCTGTCCTACAATGAGCAGTTCTTC	CASSQELGRLSYNEQFF	NA	TRBV4-1	TRBJ2-1	NA
TGTGCCAGCAGTTACAGGGTCGCTCTATTGAACACTGAAGCTTTCTTT	CASSYRVALLNTEAFF	NA	TRBV6-6	TRBJ1-1	NA
TGCGCCAGCAGCCCCAGGACACCCTCGAGCACCGGGGAGCTGTTTTTT	CASSPRTPSSTGELFF	NA	TRBV5-1	TRBJ2-2	NA
TGTGCCAGTAGTAGTAAGACAGGGACGTCCTATAATTCACCCCTCCACTTT	CASSSKTGTSYNSPLHF	TRBD1	TRBV19	TRBJ1-6	NA
TGTGCCAGCAGTGATGTTTTCGCCAACACAGATACGCAGTATTTT	CASSDVFANTDTQYF	NA	TRBV6-1	TRBJ2-3	NA
TGTGCCAGCAGCTTAATGGGTCCTAGCGGGGGGGTCAATGAGCAGTTCTTC	CASSLMGPSGGVNEQFF	TRBD2	TRBV13	TRBJ2-1	NA
TGCGCCAGCAGCCCAGGACGGGCCTCCTACGAGCAGTACTTC	CASSPGRASYEQYF	NA	TRBV5-1	TRBJ2-7	few
TGTGCCAGCCAATGGGAGTTCGGGGAGACCCAGTACTTC	CASQWEFGETQYF	NA	TRBV2	TRBJ2-5	NA
TGTGCCAGCAGAAAAACAGGGGACGGGAAGACCCAGTACTTC	CASRKTGDGKTQYF	TRBD1	TRBV28	TRBJ2-5	NA
TGTGCCAGCAGCGTCCTTGGGACCAGGGGCTCCTATAATTCACCCCTCCACTTT	CASSVLGTRGSYNSPLHF	NA	TRBV9	TRBJ1-6	NA
TGTGCCAGCAGGACAGGAGGCACTGAAGCTTTCTTT	CASRTGGTEAFF	NA	TRBV25-1	TRBJ1-1	few
TGTGCCAGCAGTCCGCGTGACCTCGACTACACCTTC	CASSPRDLDYTF	NA	TRBV6-6	TRBJ1-2	NA
TGTGCCAGAAGCACCGCCGCAGGCACGAGGGAGCAGTACTTC	CARSTAAGTREQYF	NA	TRBV5-3	TRBJ2-5	NA
TGTGCCAGCAGCTTATATCCCACGGGGACTGAAGCTTTCTTT	CASSLYPTGTEAFF	NA	TRBV7-6	TRBJ1-1	NA